These 8 T cell receptor beta chains were sequenced from one sample in a study of T cells expressing NK-cell markers. TCRdb reprocessed the 5' RACE reads and stores each CDR3 protein as one record, lacking DNA. This repertoire includes 350,000 to 400,000 distinct CDR3 sequences. Sequenced input: blood T cells: a sorted CD56 or NKG2C T cell subset, CD4+ or CD8+ T cells, or bulk PBMC T cells (not recorded which). The receptor set was obtained from a woman in her 50s in good health.

The V and J genes are TRBV5-1 and TRBJ2-2; the D call of TRBD2 rests on TCRdb alone, since no DNA is present to check it. CDR1 and CDR2 (germline): SGHRS, YFSETQ. The CDR3 has 15 amino acids. CDR3 loop: CASSSGLSPPGELFF.

The gene calls are TRBV7-6 and TRBJ2-7; TCRdb reports TRBD1, a call that lacks DNA to check it against. The germline V gene encodes CDR1 SGHVS and CDR2 FNYEAQ. The CDR3 has 16 residues. The CDR3 is CASSPPQGDASYEQYF.

The V call is TRBV6-5, the J call TRBJ2-1. Germline V gives CDR1 MNHEY, CDR2 SVGAGI. This CDR3 contains 15 residues. The chain's CDR3 is CASSYESSSYNEQFF.

The rearrangement joins TRBV5-1 to TRBJ2-5; no DNA is available, so the TRBD1 call from TCRdb remains unchecked. The CDR3 is 15 amino acids. CDR1 SGHRS and CDR2 YFSETQ come from the germline V gene. The CDR3 spells CASSGGDRTQETQYF.

This chain connects TRBV15 to TRBJ1-4; TCRdb names TRBD1, which stays unverified in the absence of DNA. There are 14 residues in the CDR3. Germline values: CDR1 LNHNV, CDR2 YYDKDF (reference sequence). The CDR3 reads CATSTRANEEKLFF.

V and J are TRBV5-6 and TRBJ1-4. This CDR3 region has 15 residues. From germline, CDR1 is SGHDT and CDR2 YYEEEE. Here the CDR3 reads CASSADRGGSEKLFF.

This chain joins TRBV27 and TRBJ2-4. The CDR3 has 14 amino acids. Germline CDR1 and CDR2: MNHEY and SMNVEV (reference sequence). CDR3 loop: CASSQMGGKNIQYF.

This sequence joins TRBV20-1 and TRBJ2-2; the TCRdb D gene call, TRBD1, has no DNA to confirm it. This CDR3 has 16 residues. Germline V gene data show CDR1 as DFQATT and CDR2 as SNEGSKA (reference sequence). CDR3 sequence: CSARDAGTPFTGELFF.